The sample holds a few counts of the clone carrying this T cell receptor (beta chain). The antigen remains unidentified. TCRdb keeps only in-frame clones here, not all; method: immunoSEQ multiplex PCR. Found here are some 46,000 clones, around 82% of them singletons; the top ten hold 22%. Every patient relapsed after autologous stem cell transplantation, and brentuximab vedotin exposure varied. The data were obtained in a study of PD-1 blockade in classical Hodgkin lymphoma. About the research overall: Every 2 weeks, patients got 3 mg/kg intravenous nivolumab. Study findings and constraints: Baseline TCR diversity was reportedly lower in newly diagnosed patients than healthy donors. Researchers reported that CD4+ TCR diversity, though not CD8+, rose significantly by C4D1.

The length of the CDR3 is 14 residues. CDR1 is KGHSH, CDR2 LQKENI, per germline. V lost 9 bases and J 0 bases, leaving 14 bases between the germline ends. This sequence originates from a human donor with classical Hodgkin lymphoma. The sample here was peripheral blood mononuclear cells (PBMCs), taken before the second cycle of nivolumab. The rearrangement uses TRBV18 and TRBJ1-1; D not certain. In nucleotides, the CDR3 is TGTGCCAGTCGGGTCGGGGTCATGAACACTGAAGCTTTCTTT. Translating gives CASRVGVMNTEAFF.